The rows below give T cell receptor beta chains drawn from one sample of a study of blood T cell repertoires in COVID-19. Generated by immunoSEQ multiplex PCR, the TCRdb table keeps only in-frame clones and is missing some. The data contain approximately 170,000 clones, 86% of them singletons. Sequenced: peripheral blood. All receptors come from a man in his 70s with acute or convalescent COVID-19. Each CDR3 is given with its conserved first and last residue. Fields, in order: clone size, D gene, V gene, J gene, CDR3 DNA, CDR3 protein. The D gene is left open where the match is weak. Some rows have no size entry. The others give once, few or many, or a class for an expanded clone.

clone_size: .
d_call: TRBD1
v_call: TRBV4-1
j_call: TRBJ1-6
cdr3_nt: TGCGCCAGCAGCCGGGAGACAGGGGACTATAATTCACCCCTCCACTTT
cdr3_aa: CASSRETGDYNSPLHF

clone_size: .
d_call: TRBD2
v_call: TRBV5-1
j_call: TRBJ2-3
cdr3_nt: TGCGCCAGCAGCTTGGCGAGCGGGAGTAGTGCTAGCACAGATACGCAGTATTTT
cdr3_aa: CASSLASGSSASTDTQYF

clone_size: .
d_call: .
v_call: TRBV7-9
j_call: TRBJ1-6
cdr3_nt: TGTGCCAGCAGCTTACTGTCTTCACCCCTCCACTTT
cdr3_aa: CASSLLSSPLHF

clone_size: .
d_call: .
v_call: TRBV6-6
j_call: TRBJ2-7
cdr3_nt: TGTGCCAGCAGCCCGGGACTGCGGAGCTCCTACGAGCAGTACTTC
cdr3_aa: CASSPGLRSSYEQYF

clone_size: once
d_call: TRBD1
v_call: TRBV5-4
j_call: TRBJ2-7
cdr3_nt: TGTGCCAGCAGCTCGGGACAGCGGAGGAACGAGCAGTACTTC
cdr3_aa: CASSSGQRRNEQYF

clone_size: .
d_call: TRBD1
v_call: TRBV9
j_call: TRBJ2-4
cdr3_nt: TGTGCCAGCAGCGTTGGACAGGGTCGGGTCATTCAGTACTTC
cdr3_aa: CASSVGQGRVIQYF

clone_size: .
d_call: .
v_call: TRBV2
j_call: TRBJ2-1
cdr3_nt: TGTGCCAGCAGTGAAACCCGGACAGTTCACAATGAGCAGTTCTTC
cdr3_aa: CASSETRTVHNEQFF

clone_size: .
d_call: .
v_call: TRBV6-5
j_call: TRBJ2-3
cdr3_nt: TGTGCCAGCAGTTTGCGTCTGACAGATACGCAGTATTTT
cdr3_aa: CASSLRLTDTQYF

clone_size: .
d_call: .
v_call: TRBV5-1
j_call: TRBJ2-3
cdr3_nt: TGCGCCAGCAGCAGGGGTCCGCCGGAAGATACGCAGTATTTT
cdr3_aa: CASSRGPPEDTQYF

clone_size: .
d_call: TRBD1
v_call: TRBV12-3/TRBV12-4
j_call: TRBJ1-4
cdr3_nt: TGTGCCAGCAGATTGTCAGGGGGTGAAAAACTGTTTTTT
cdr3_aa: CASRLSGGEKLFF

clone_size: .
d_call: TRBD2
v_call: TRBV12-5
j_call: TRBJ2-1
cdr3_nt: TGTGCTAGTGAACCTAGCGGCTTTACCTACAATGAGCAGTTCTTC
cdr3_aa: CASEPSGFTYNEQFF

clone_size: .
d_call: TRBD1
v_call: TRBV10-3
j_call: TRBJ2-1
cdr3_nt: TGTGCCATCAGTGGGGGACAGGGGAACAATGAGCAGTTCTTC
cdr3_aa: CAISGGQGNNEQFF

clone_size: .
d_call: .
v_call: TRBV3-1/TRBV3-2
j_call: TRBJ1-2
cdr3_nt: TGTGCCAGCAGCCAAGATAGCGCGGGGTATGGCTACACCTTC
cdr3_aa: CASSQDSAGYGYTF

clone_size: .
d_call: TRBD1
v_call: TRBV18
j_call: TRBJ1-4
cdr3_nt: TGTGCCAGCTCACCACCGGGACAGGGTAATGAAAAACTGTTTTTT
cdr3_aa: CASSPPGQGNEKLFF

clone_size: few
d_call: TRBD2
v_call: TRBV9
j_call: TRBJ2-1
cdr3_nt: TGTGCCAGCAGCGCTAGCGGGAGTTCATACAATGAGCAGTTCTTC
cdr3_aa: CASSASGSSYNEQFF

clone_size: .
d_call: .
v_call: TRBV3-1/TRBV3-2
j_call: TRBJ2-1
cdr3_nt: TGTGCCAGCAGCCAGAGGGGGGGGGCCCCAAACAATGAGCAGTTCTTC
cdr3_aa: CASSQRGGAPNNEQFF

clone_size: .
d_call: .
v_call: TRBV19
j_call: TRBJ1-6
cdr3_nt: TGTGCCAGTAGTATGAGGTTTGAACAGGGCGATAATTCACCCCTCCACTTT
cdr3_aa: CASSMRFEQGDNSPLHF

clone_size: .
d_call: TRBD1
v_call: TRBV14
j_call: TRBJ1-5
cdr3_nt: TGTGCCAGCAGCCAGACAGGGTATGGCAATCAGCCCCAGCATTTT
cdr3_aa: CASSQTGYGNQPQHF

clone_size: .
d_call: TRBD1
v_call: TRBV30
j_call: TRBJ1-1
cdr3_nt: TGTGCCTGGAGAGCGGGACAGGGTTGGTCTGAAGCTTTCTTT
cdr3_aa: CAWRAGQGWSEAFF

clone_size: .
d_call: .
v_call: TRBV6-5
j_call: TRBJ1-1
cdr3_nt: TGTGCCATCAAACCAGTATGGGGAGGGACTGAAGCTTTCTTT
cdr3_aa: CAIKPVWGGTEAFF

clone_size: .
d_call: TRBD2
v_call: TRBV6-5
j_call: TRBJ2-5
cdr3_nt: TGTGCCAGCAGCCTCGGACTAGCGGGAGTTGAGACCCAGTACTTC
cdr3_aa: CASSLGLAGVETQYF

clone_size: .
d_call: .
v_call: TRBV15
j_call: TRBJ1-2
cdr3_nt: TGTGCCACCAGCAGAGAACCGATTACAGGGACCTATGGCTACACCTTC
cdr3_aa: CATSREPITGTYGYTF

clone_size: .
d_call: .
v_call: TRBV6-5
j_call: TRBJ1-3
cdr3_nt: TGTGCCAGCAGCCTAGAGGAGTATGGAAACACCATATATTTT
cdr3_aa: CASSLEEYGNTIYF

clone_size: .
d_call: .
v_call: TRBV5-1
j_call: TRBJ2-1
cdr3_nt: TGCGCCAGCAGCTTGGGACGGGGGTACAATGAGCAGTTCTTC
cdr3_aa: CASSLGRGYNEQFF

clone_size: .
d_call: TRBD1
v_call: TRBV27
j_call: TRBJ1-5
cdr3_nt: TGTGCCAGCAGTTCCGCCGGGACAGGGAAACGGCCCCAGCATTTT
cdr3_aa: CASSSAGTGKRPQHF

clone_size: .
d_call: TRBD1
v_call: TRBV4-3
j_call: TRBJ1-6
cdr3_nt: TGCGCCAGCAGCCAAGAGTTAGCAGGGGGTGGGTGGAGCTCCTATAATTCACCCCTCCACTTT
cdr3_aa: CASSQELAGGGWSSYNSPLHF

clone_size: .
d_call: .
v_call: TRBV6-5
j_call: TRBJ2-7
cdr3_nt: TGTGCCAGCAGCGACGGGGGAATCTCCTACGAGCAGTACTTC
cdr3_aa: CASSDGGISYEQYF

clone_size: .
d_call: .
v_call: TRBV7-8
j_call: TRBJ1-1
cdr3_nt: TGTGCCAGCAGTGACAGGACAGAGAACACTGAAGCTTTCTTT
cdr3_aa: CASSDRTENTEAFF

clone_size: .
d_call: TRBD1
v_call: TRBV30
j_call: TRBJ1-6
cdr3_nt: TGTGCCCGTGGGACAGGGGCCAGCTCCTATAATTCACCCCTCCACTTT
cdr3_aa: CARGTGASSYNSPLHF

clone_size: .
d_call: TRBD1
v_call: TRBV28
j_call: TRBJ2-5
cdr3_nt: TGTGCCAGCAGTTTAGTCCCTGGGACAGGGCAAGAGACCCAGTACTTC
cdr3_aa: CASSLVPGTGQETQYF

clone_size: few
d_call: TRBD1
v_call: TRBV5-1
j_call: TRBJ1-2
cdr3_nt: TGCGCCAGCAGCTGGCAGGGGACAGGGGATGGCTACACCTTC
cdr3_aa: CASSWQGTGDGYTF

clone_size: .
d_call: .
v_call: TRBV4-1
j_call: TRBJ1-4
cdr3_nt: TGCGCCAGCAGCCAAGCACTTTTGGGGGGTGGGGAAAAACTGTTTTTT
cdr3_aa: CASSQALLGGGEKLFF

clone_size: few
d_call: .
v_call: TRBV28
j_call: TRBJ2-7
cdr3_nt: TGTGCCAGCAGTTCTATAGGGGTGGTGCGCGACGAGCAGTACTTC
cdr3_aa: CASSSIGVVRDEQYF

clone_size: .
d_call: TRBD2
v_call: TRBV2
j_call: TRBJ2-7
cdr3_nt: TGTGCCAGCAGGGGACTAGCGGCAGCCTACGAGCAGTACTTC
cdr3_aa: CASRGLAAAYEQYF

clone_size: .
d_call: .
v_call: TRBV9
j_call: TRBJ1-3
cdr3_nt: TGTGCCAGCAGCGTAGAGGCGCCAGGCTCTGGAAACACCATATATTTT
cdr3_aa: CASSVEAPGSGNTIYF

clone_size: .
d_call: .
v_call: TRBV28
j_call: TRBJ2-2
cdr3_nt: TGTGCCAGCAGTTTTTCTCGGTCCCCCACCGGGGAGCTGTTTTTT
cdr3_aa: CASSFSRSPTGELFF

clone_size: .
d_call: .
v_call: TRBV19
j_call: TRBJ1-2
cdr3_nt: TGTGCCAGTAGTTCCCGGGGAAACTATGGCTACACCTTC
cdr3_aa: CASSSRGNYGYTF

clone_size: .
d_call: .
v_call: TRBV28
j_call: TRBJ2-3
cdr3_nt: TGTGCCAGCAGTTTACCCCTCGGTGGAGGGGAATTATCTAGCACAGATACGCAGTATTTT
cdr3_aa: CASSLPLGGGELSSTDTQYF

clone_size: .
d_call: .
v_call: TRBV10-3
j_call: TRBJ2-7
cdr3_nt: TGTGCCACCACGGGAGAGGGAGCCTACGAGCAGTACTTC
cdr3_aa: CATTGEGAYEQYF

clone_size: .
d_call: TRBD1
v_call: TRBV19
j_call: TRBJ1-4
cdr3_nt: TGTGCCAGTAGTATTAACAGGGGAGGAAAACTGTTTTTT
cdr3_aa: CASSINRGGKLFF

clone_size: .
d_call: TRBD2
v_call: TRBV13
j_call: TRBJ2-3
cdr3_nt: TGTGCCAGCAGCTCGCGACTAGCGGGAGGTCAAGATACGCAGTATTTT
cdr3_aa: CASSSRLAGGQDTQYF

clone_size: .
d_call: TRBD2
v_call: TRBV5-4
j_call: TRBJ2-3
cdr3_nt: TGTGCCAGCAGCTCCCGATTAGCGGGATCCACAGATACGCAGTATTTT
cdr3_aa: CASSSRLAGSTDTQYF

clone_size: .
d_call: .
v_call: TRBV2
j_call: TRBJ2-5
cdr3_nt: TGTGCCAGCAGCCCGGAAGAGACCCAGTACTTC
cdr3_aa: CASSPEETQYF

clone_size: once
d_call: .
v_call: TRBV10-3
j_call: TRBJ2-6
cdr3_nt: TGTGCCATCAGTGGCGGAGGATCCGGGGCCAACGTCCTGACTTTC
cdr3_aa: CAISGGGSGANVLTF

clone_size: .
d_call: .
v_call: TRBV18
j_call: TRBJ1-2
cdr3_nt: TGTGCCAGCTCATCTACCGGGGGGGGCGCCGGGTATGGCTACACCTTC
cdr3_aa: CASSSTGGGAGYGYTF

clone_size: .
d_call: .
v_call: TRBV27
j_call: TRBJ2-7
cdr3_nt: TGTGCCACCCGGCGTGGGACTCCTTTCTCCTACGAGCAGTACTTC
cdr3_aa: CATRRGTPFSYEQYF

clone_size: .
d_call: TRBD2
v_call: TRBV28
j_call: TRBJ2-1
cdr3_nt: TGTGCCAGCAGTCCCCGGGGTAGCGGGGGGCCTAAGGGTGAGCAGTTCTTC
cdr3_aa: CASSPRGSGGPKGEQFF

clone_size: .
d_call: .
v_call: TRBV7-9
j_call: TRBJ1-1
cdr3_nt: TGTGCCAGCAGCATAGACACGAACACTGAAGCTTTCTTT
cdr3_aa: CASSIDTNTEAFF

clone_size: .
d_call: .
v_call: TRBV6-6
j_call: TRBJ2-1
cdr3_nt: TGTGCCAGCAGTTACCCAGCAGGATCGGACAATGAGCAGTTCTTC
cdr3_aa: CASSYPAGSDNEQFF

clone_size: .
d_call: .
v_call: TRBV2
j_call: TRBJ2-5
cdr3_nt: TGTGCCAGCAGTTCGACAGCCCGGGGGGAGACCCAGTACTTC
cdr3_aa: CASSSTARGETQYF

clone_size: .
d_call: .
v_call: TRBV5-1
j_call: TRBJ1-1
cdr3_nt: TGCGCCAGCAGCTCCGGAGGTGGAGGCACTGAAGCTTTCTTT
cdr3_aa: CASSSGGGGTEAFF

clone_size: .
d_call: TRBD1
v_call: TRBV24-1
j_call: TRBJ2-3
cdr3_nt: TGTGCCACCAGCTTACCCGGGACAGGGGAATTCACCGTCACAGATACGCAGTATTTT
cdr3_aa: CATSLPGTGEFTVTDTQYF

clone_size: few
d_call: TRBD2
v_call: TRBV18
j_call: TRBJ2-3
cdr3_nt: TGTGCCAGCTCACCGGGACTACAAGATACGCAGTATTTT
cdr3_aa: CASSPGLQDTQYF

clone_size: .
d_call: .
v_call: TRBV6-2/TRBV6-3
j_call: TRBJ1-5
cdr3_nt: TGTGCCAGCAGCTCCGGAGGGGTCCGGAGCTTT
cdr3_aa: CASSSGGVRSF

clone_size: .
d_call: TRBD2
v_call: TRBV7-8
j_call: TRBJ2-3
cdr3_nt: TGTGCCAGCAGCCGAGCGGCTAGCGGGGAAGGAACAGATACGCAGTATTTT
cdr3_aa: CASSRAASGEGTDTQYF

clone_size: .
d_call: TRBD2
v_call: TRBV6-2/TRBV6-3
j_call: TRBJ2-3
cdr3_nt: TGTGCCAGCAGCCCCACCCTAGCGGGGGGCTTCACAGATACGCAGTATTTT
cdr3_aa: CASSPTLAGGFTDTQYF

clone_size: .
d_call: .
v_call: TRBV15
j_call: TRBJ1-1
cdr3_nt: TGTGCCACCAGCAGAGATCCTACAGTTCCTTCCACTGAAGCTTTCTTT
cdr3_aa: CATSRDPTVPSTEAFF

clone_size: .
d_call: TRBD1
v_call: TRBV4-1
j_call: TRBJ1-2
cdr3_nt: TGCGCCAGCAGCCGGGAGGGACAGGGGAGCTATGGCTACACCTTC
cdr3_aa: CASSREGQGSYGYTF